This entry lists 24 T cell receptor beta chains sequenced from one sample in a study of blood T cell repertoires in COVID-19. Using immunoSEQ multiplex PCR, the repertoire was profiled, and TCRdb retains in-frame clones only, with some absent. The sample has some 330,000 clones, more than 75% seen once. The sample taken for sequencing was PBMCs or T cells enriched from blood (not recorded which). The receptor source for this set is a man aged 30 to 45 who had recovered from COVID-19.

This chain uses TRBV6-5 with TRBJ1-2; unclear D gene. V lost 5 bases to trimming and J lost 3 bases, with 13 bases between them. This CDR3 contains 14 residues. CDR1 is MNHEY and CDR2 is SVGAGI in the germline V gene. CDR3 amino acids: CASSPSVEYYGYTF. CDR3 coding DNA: TGTGCCAGCAGTCCCTCTGTGGAGTACTATGGCTACACCTTC.

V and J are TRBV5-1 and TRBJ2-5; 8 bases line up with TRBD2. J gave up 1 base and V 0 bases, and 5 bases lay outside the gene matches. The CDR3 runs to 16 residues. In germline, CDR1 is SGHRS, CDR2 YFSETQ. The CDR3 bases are TGCGCCAGCAGCTTGGGACCGGGACTAGTCCAAGAGACCCAGTACTTC. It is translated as CASSLGPGLVQETQYF.

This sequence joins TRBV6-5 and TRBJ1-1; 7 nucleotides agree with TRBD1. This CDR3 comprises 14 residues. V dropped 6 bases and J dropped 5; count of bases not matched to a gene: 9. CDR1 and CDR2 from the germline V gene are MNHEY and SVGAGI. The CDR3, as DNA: TGTGCCAGCAGCGCAGGGGGACGGATGACTGAAGCTTTCTTT. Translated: CASSAGGRMTEAFF.

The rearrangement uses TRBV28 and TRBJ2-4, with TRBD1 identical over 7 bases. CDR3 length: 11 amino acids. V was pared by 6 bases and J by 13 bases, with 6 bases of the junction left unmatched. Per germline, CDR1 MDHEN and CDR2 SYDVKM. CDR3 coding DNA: TGTGCCAGCAGGTCCAGGGGGTCACAGTACTTC. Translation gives CASRSRGSQYF.

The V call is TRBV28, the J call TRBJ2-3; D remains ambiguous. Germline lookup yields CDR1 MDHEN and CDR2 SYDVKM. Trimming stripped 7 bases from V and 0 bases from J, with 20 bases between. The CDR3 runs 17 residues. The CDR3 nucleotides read TGTGCCAGCATCCGAACCTTGGTGGGCCGTAGCACAGATACGCAGTATTTT. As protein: CASIRTLVGRSTDTQYF. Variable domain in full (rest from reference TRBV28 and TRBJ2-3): DVKVTQSSRYLVKRTGEKVFLECVQDMDHENMFWYRQDPGLGLRLIYFSYDVKMKEKGDIPEGYSVSREKKERFSLILESASTNQTSMYLCASIRTLVGRSTDTQYFGPGTRLTVL.

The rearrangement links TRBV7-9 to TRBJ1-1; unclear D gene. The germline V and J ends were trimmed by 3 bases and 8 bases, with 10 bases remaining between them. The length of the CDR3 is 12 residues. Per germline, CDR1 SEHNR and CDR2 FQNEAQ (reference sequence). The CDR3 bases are TGTGCCAGCAGCTTCGGCGGAAACGAAGCTTTCTTT. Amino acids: CASSFGGNEAFF.

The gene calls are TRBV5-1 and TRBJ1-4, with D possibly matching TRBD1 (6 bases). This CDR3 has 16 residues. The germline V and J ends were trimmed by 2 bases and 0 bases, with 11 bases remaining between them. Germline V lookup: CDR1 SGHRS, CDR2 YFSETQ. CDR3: CASSFLEGATNEKLFF. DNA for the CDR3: TGCGCCAGCAGCTTTCTAGAGGGGGCAACTAATGAAAAACTGTTTTTT.

The CDR3 protein is CASSRARGNEQFF. The CDR3 nucleotides read TGTGCCAGCAGCAGAGCGCGGGGCAATGAGCAGTTCTTC. The rearrangement links TRBV7-2 to TRBJ2-1; the D gene is possibly TRBD2 (6 bases). With 5 bases removed from V and 6 bases from J, the gap between germline ends came to 11 bases. Germline CDR1 and CDR2: SGHTA and FQGNSA. The CDR3 loop spans 13 amino acids.

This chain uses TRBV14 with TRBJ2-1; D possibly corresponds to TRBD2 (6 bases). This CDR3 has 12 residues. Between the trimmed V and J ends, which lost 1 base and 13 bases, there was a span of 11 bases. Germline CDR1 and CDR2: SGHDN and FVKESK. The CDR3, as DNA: TGTGCCAGCAGCCAAGCTTCGACTAGTCAGTTCTTC. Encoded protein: CASSQASTSQFF.

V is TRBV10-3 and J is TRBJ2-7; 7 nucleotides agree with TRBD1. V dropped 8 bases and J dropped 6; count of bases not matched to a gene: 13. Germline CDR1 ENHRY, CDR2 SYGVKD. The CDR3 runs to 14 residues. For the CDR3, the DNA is TGTGCCATCGAAGGAGAAGGGGGCCATCGCGAGCAGTACTTC. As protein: CAIEGEGGHREQYF.

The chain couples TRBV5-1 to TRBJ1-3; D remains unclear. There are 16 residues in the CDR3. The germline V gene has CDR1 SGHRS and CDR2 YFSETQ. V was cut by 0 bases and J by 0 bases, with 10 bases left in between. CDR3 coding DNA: TGCGCCAGCAGCTTGGGGTCGGCGGGCTCTGGAAACACCATATATTTT. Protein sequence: CASSLGSAGSGNTIYF.

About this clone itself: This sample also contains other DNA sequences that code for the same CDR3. CDR3 amino acids: CASSLGPNTEAFF. CDR3 bases: TGTGCCAGCAGTTTAGGGCCGAACACTGAAGCTTTCTTT. This chain links TRBV12-3 or TRBV12-4 with TRBJ1-1, with D hard to call. This CDR3 spans 13 amino acids. The V end lost 1 base, the J end lost 1 base, and 4 bases lay between the germline ends.

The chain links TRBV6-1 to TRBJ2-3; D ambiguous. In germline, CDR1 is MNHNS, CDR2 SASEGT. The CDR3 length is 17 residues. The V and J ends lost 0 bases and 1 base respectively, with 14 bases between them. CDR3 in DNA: TGTGCCAGCAGTGAAGCGCTTCCTTGGAGACGCACAGATACGCAGTATTTT. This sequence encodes CASSEALPWRRTDTQYF.

This CDR3 is CASSLAGELIQYF. The CDR3 region has the DNA TGCGCCAGCAGCTTGGCCGGGGAACTCATTCAGTACTTC. The V call is TRBV5-1, the J call TRBJ2-4; TRBD2 is a possible D gene (5 bases). Germline V CDR1 and CDR2: SGHRS, YFSETQ. The V gene lost 0 bases and the J gene lost 9 bases, with 10 bases spanning the gap. The CDR3 sequence is 13 residues long.

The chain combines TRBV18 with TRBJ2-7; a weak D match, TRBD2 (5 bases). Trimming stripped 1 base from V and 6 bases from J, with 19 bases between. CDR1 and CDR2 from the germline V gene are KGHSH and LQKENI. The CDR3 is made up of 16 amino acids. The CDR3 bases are TGTGCCAGCTCACCACTCCCGGGAAGGCTTATGGGCGAGCAGTACTTC. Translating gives CASSPLPGRLMGEQYF.

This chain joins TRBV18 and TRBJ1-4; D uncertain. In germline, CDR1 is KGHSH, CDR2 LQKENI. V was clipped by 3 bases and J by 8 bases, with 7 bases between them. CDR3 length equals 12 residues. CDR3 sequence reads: CASSPSGEKLFF. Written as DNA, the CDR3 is TGTGCCAGCTCACCGAGCGGAGAAAAACTGTTTTTT.

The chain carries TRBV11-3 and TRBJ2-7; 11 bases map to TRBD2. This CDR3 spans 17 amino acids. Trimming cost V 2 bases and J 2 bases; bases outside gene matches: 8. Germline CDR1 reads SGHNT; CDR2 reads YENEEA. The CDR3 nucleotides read TGTGCCAGCAGCTTATGGGTAGCGGGAGGGCCCCCCTACGAGCAGTACTTC. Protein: CASSLWVAGGPPYEQYF. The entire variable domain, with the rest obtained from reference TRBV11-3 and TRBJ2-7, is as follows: EAGVVQSPRYKIIEKKQPVAFWCNPISGHNTLYWYLQNLGQGPELLIRYENEEAVDDSQLPKDRFSAERLKGVDSTLKIQPAELGDSAVYLCASSLWVAGGPPYEQYFGPGTRLTVT.

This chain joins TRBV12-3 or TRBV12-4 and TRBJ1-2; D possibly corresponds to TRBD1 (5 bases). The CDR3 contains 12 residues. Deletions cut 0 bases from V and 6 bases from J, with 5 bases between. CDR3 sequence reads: CASSLAGDGYTF. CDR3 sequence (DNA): TGTGCCAGCAGTTTAGCAGGGGATGGCTACACCTTC.

CDR3 sequence: CASSEALQGWTGELFF. Here the CDR3 DNA reads TGTGCCAGCAGTGAAGCGCTCCAGGGATGGACCGGGGAGCTGTTTTTT. This chain joins TRBV6-1 and TRBJ2-2; D may be TRBD1 (5 bases). Germline V gene data show CDR1 as MNHNS and CDR2 as SASEGT. This CDR3 is 16 amino acids long. V was trimmed by 0 bases and J by 5 bases, leaving 13 bases between them.

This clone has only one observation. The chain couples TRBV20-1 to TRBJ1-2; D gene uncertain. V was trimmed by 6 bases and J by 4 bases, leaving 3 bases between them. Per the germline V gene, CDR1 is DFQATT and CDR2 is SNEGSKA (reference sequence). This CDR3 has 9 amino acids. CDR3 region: CSALYGYTF. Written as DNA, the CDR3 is TGCAGTGCCCTCTATGGCTACACCTTC.

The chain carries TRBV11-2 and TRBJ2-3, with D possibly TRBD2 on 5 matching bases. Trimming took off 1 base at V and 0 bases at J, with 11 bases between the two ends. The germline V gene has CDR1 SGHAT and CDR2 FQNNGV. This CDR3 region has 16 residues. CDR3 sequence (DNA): TGTGCCAGCAGCTTAGGGGAAGGCGGGAGCACAGATACGCAGTATTTT. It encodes CASSLGEGGSTDTQYF.

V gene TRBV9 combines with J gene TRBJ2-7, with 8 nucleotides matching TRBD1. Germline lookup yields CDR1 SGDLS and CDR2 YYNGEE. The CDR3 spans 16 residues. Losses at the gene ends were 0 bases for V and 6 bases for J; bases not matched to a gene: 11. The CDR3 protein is CASSVEAGRGLGEQYF. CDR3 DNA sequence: TGTGCCAGCAGCGTAGAGGCGGGCAGGGGGCTAGGCGAGCAGTACTTC.

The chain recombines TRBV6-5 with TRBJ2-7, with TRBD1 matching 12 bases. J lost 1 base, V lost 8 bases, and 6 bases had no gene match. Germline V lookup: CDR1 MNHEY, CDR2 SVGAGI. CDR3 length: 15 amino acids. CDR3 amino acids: CASGRGQGASYEQYF. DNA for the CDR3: TGTGCCAGCGGAAGGGGACAGGGGGCATCCTACGAGCAGTACTTC.

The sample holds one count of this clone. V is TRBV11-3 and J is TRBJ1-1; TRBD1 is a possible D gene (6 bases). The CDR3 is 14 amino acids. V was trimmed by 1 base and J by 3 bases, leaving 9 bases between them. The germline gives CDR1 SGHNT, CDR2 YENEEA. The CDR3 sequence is CASSLARGYTEAFF. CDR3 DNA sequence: TGTGCCAGCAGCTTAGCCAGGGGATACACTGAAGCTTTCTTT.